These 9 T cell receptor beta chains were sequenced from one sample in a study of blood T cell repertoires in COVID-19. Generated by immunoSEQ multiplex PCR, the TCRdb table keeps only in-frame clones and is missing some. The sample has approximately 61,000 clones, over 70% seen once. Sequencing used peripheral blood. The receptors originated from a human donor in a cohort sampled during active COVID-19.

V is TRBV25-1 and J is TRBJ2-1, with D perhaps TRBD1 (6 bases). There are 14 residues in the CDR3. Looked up from germline, CDR1 is MGHDK and CDR2 is SYGVNS. V gave up 8 bases and J gave up 8 bases, with 19 bases separating them. CDR3 residues: CASGALQGRDEQFF. The CDR3 bases are TGTGCCAGCGGGGCGCTCCAGGGGCGCGATGAGCAGTTCTTC.

The chain recombines TRBV6-5 with TRBJ1-1; the D gene is possibly TRBD1 (6 bases). The CDR3 covers 13 residues. Germline CDR1 reads MNHEY; CDR2 reads SVGAGI. V dropped 9 bases and J dropped 4 bases, with 15 bases sitting between them. This CDR3 reads CASGRGGLTEAFF. DNA for the CDR3: TGTGCCAGTGGGAGGGGGGGACTCACTGAAGCTTTCTTT.

J is TRBJ2-3 and V is TRBV7-3; 10 bases match TRBD2. With 2 bases clipped from V and 1 base from J, the junction kept 0 bases outside the gene matches. The V gene's germline CDR1 is SGHTA and CDR2 FQGTGA. The length of the CDR3 is 15 residues. The CDR3 sequence: CASSLLAGGTDTQYF. In DNA, the CDR3 is TGTGCCAGCAGCTTACTAGCGGGGGGCACAGATACGCAGTATTTT.

The chain employs TRBV19 and TRBJ1-2, with 8 bases matching TRBD1. Losses at the gene ends were 3 bases for V and 6 bases for J; bases not matched to a gene: 12. Germline CDR1 reads LNHDA; CDR2 reads SQIVND (reference sequence). This CDR3 region has 16 residues. CDR3 DNA sequence: TGTGCCAGTAGTATTCGCGGGACAGGAGTTGGCGATGGCTACACCTTC. It translates to CASSIRGTGVGDGYTF. Complete variable domain (other parts from reference TRBV19 and TRBJ1-2): DGGITQSPKYLFRKEGQNVTLSCEQNLNHDAMYWYRQDPGQGLRLIYYSQIVNDFQKGDIAEGYSVSREKKESFPLTVTSAQKNPTAFYLCASSIRGTGVGDGYTFGSGTRLTVV.

V and J are TRBV5-1 and TRBJ2-2; TRBD2 might be the D (6 bases). Per the germline V gene, CDR1 is SGHRS and CDR2 is YFSETQ. CDR3 length: 16 amino acids. Trimming shortened V by 4 bases and J by 1 base, and 14 bases separated the two germline ends. The CDR3 region is CASSPGLLLNTGELFF. DNA for the CDR3: TGCGCCAGCAGCCCGGGACTCTTACTGAACACCGGGGAGCTGTTTTTT. Full variable domain (remainder filled in from reference TRBV5-1 and TRBJ2-2): KAGVTQTPRYLIKTRGQQVTLSCSPISGHRSVSWYQQTPGQGLQFLFEYFSETQRNKGNFPGRFSGRQFSNSRSEMNVSTLELGDSALYLCASSPGLLLNTGELFFGEGSRLTVL.

This chain links TRBV2 with TRBJ2-1, with D tentatively TRBD2 (5 bases). Germline V gene sequence: CDR1 SNHLY, CDR2 FYNNEI. CDR3 length equals 14 residues. V lost 0 bases, J lost 10 bases, and 13 bases lay in between. The CDR3 coding sequence is TGTGCCAGCAGTGAAGCGCGGGCCTGGCGGGAGCAGTTCTTC. Translated, it gives CASSEARAWREQFF.

V usage is TRBV30 and J usage is TRBJ2-2; TRBD2 aligns across 8 bases. This CDR3 has 16 residues. V dropped 4 bases and J dropped 4; count of bases not matched to a gene: 11. CDR1 is GTSNPN, CDR2 SVGIG, per germline (reference sequence). CDR3 region: CAWNKGGLVFTGELFF. CDR3 nucleotide sequence: TGTGCCTGGAATAAAGGGGGACTAGTGTTCACCGGGGAGCTGTTTTTT.

The V call is TRBV12-2, the J call TRBJ1-3; the table's D call, TRBD1, has no DNA check behind it. TRBV12-2 is a pseudogene segment. The CDR3 covers 15 residues. CDR3 DNA sequence: TGTGCAAGTCGCTTTTTAGACAGACCTCTTGACACCATATATTTT. Translation: CASRFLDRPLDTIYF.

CDR3 DNA sequence: TGTGCCAGCAGCCAAGTAGCGGGGGGCTCCTACGAGCAGTACTTC. The encoded protein is CASSQVAGGSYEQYF. The chain uses TRBV3-1 (or the pseudogene TRBV3-2) and TRBJ2-7; 10 bases fit TRBD2. CDR3 length: 15 amino acids. Per germline, CDR1 LGHDT and CDR2 YNNKEL (reference sequence). V dropped 1 base and J dropped 0; count of bases not matched to a gene: 0.